The 5 T cell receptor beta chains below all came from one sample that was sequenced in a study of cytomegalovirus exposure and HLA in healthy donors. The PCR made use of 60 Vbeta and 13 Jbeta primers. Clones were sequenced by immunoSEQ multiplex PCR, and TCRdb holds only the in-frame ones, with some missing. Of about 150,000 clones in the sample, 80% to 90% were seen once. The sample comprised PBMCs. The receptor set was obtained from a woman between 18 and 29 years old in good health and CMV-seronegative.

This rearrangement joins TRBV27 to TRBJ2-1, with a tentative D call TRBD2 (5 bases). The CDR3 runs 13 residues. V gave up 6 bases and J gave up 10 bases, with 16 bases separating them. Germline values: CDR1 MNHEY, CDR2 SMNVEV (reference sequence). The CDR3 nucleotides are TGTGCCAGCAGCCTGACTAATTCAGTAGAGCAGTTCTTC. Amino acid sequence: CASSLTNSVEQFF.

The chain uses TRBV6-6 and TRBJ1-2; 8 nucleotides agree with TRBD1. The CDR3 consists of 13 residues. V lost 10 bases and J lost 6; bases outside the gene matches: 10. CDR1 is MNHNY, CDR2 SVGAGI, per germline (reference sequence). CDR3 sequence: CATFQGAWDGYTF. As DNA, the CDR3 is TGTGCCACCTTCCAGGGGGCGTGGGATGGCTACACCTTC.

The chain is built from TRBV19 and TRBJ2-5; 9 bases are a match to TRBD1. The J call may not be correct, given that the DNA end is closer to TRBJ2-7. Germline assignment: CDR1 LNHDA and CDR2 SQIVND (reference sequence). This CDR3 is built from 14 residues. The CDR3 reads CASQTGTGPYEQYF. For the CDR3, the DNA is TGTGCCAGCCAGACCGGGACAGGGCCCTACGAGCAGTACTTC.

The chain has TRBV18 and TRBJ1-3, with D unresolved. This CDR3 region has 14 residues. From germline, CDR1 is KGHSH and CDR2 LQKENI. The ends were cut back, 2 bases at V and 7 bases at J, with 12 bases in the middle. CDR3 residues: CASSPGAVENTIYF. CDR3 DNA sequence: TGTGCCAGCTCACCAGGAGCCGTGGAGAACACCATATATTTT.

The chain couples TRBV7-2 to TRBJ2-2; 8 bases agree with TRBD1. CDR1 and CDR2 (germline): SGHTA, FQGNSA. V lost 8 bases, J lost 2 bases, and 4 bases stayed unmatched. The CDR3 runs 14 residues. The CDR3 is CASFGQGNTGELFF. CDR3 sequence (DNA): TGTGCCAGCTTCGGACAGGGAAACACCGGGGAGCTGTTTTTT.